One sample yielded the 8 T cell receptor beta chains listed below, sequenced in a study of T cells in Graves' hyperthyroidism and ophthalmopathy. Amplification targeted TCR beta CDR3 regions from RNA transcripts. Using the HTBI primer set, a first-round RT-PCR was run on the TCR CDR3. A single record per CDR3 protein comes from TCRdb applying MiXCR to the multiplex PCR reads. The table lists hundreds of thousands of distinct CDR3 sequences, less than 15% of them singletons. Specimen: blood. These TCRs come from a woman aged 18-29 years with Graves' hyperthyroidism.

The sample holds many counts of this clonotype. The chain links TRBV7-3 to TRBJ2-3, with D possibly TRBD2 on 6 matching bases. Trimming took 3 bases from V and 1 from J, leaving 11 bases between them. The germline V gene encodes CDR1 SGHTA and CDR2 FQGTGA. CDR3 length: 15 amino acids. CDR3: CASSFGTGRTDTQYF. CDR3 DNA: TGTGCCAGCAGCTTCGGGACTGGGCGCACAGATACGCAGTATTTT.

The chain recombines TRBV3-1 with TRBJ2-1; D is unresolved. CDR3 length: 18 residues. V was trimmed by 4 bases and J by 2 bases, leaving 21 bases between them. The germline gives CDR1 LGHDT, CDR2 YNNKEL (reference sequence). CDR3 bases: TGTGCCAGCAGCCCCGGTTCACTACAGTGGACGACCTACAATGAGCAGTTCTTC. As protein: CASSPGSLQWTTYNEQFF.

This clonotype came up many times. For the CDR3, the DNA is TGTGCCTGGAGTGTACGGGGGCTCCGGTACTCTGGAAACACCATATATTTT. Translation gives CAWSVRGLRYSGNTIYF. The V and J genes are TRBV30 and TRBJ1-3; possibly TRBD1 for D (6 bases). The CDR3 spans 17 residues. The V end lost 0 bases, the J end lost 0 bases, and 15 bases lay between the germline ends. Germline CDR1 and CDR2: GTSNPN and SVGIG (reference sequence).

This chain joins TRBV20-1 and TRBJ2-3; 13 bases map to TRBD2. This CDR3 is 16 amino acids long. Per germline, CDR1 DFQATT and CDR2 SNEGSKA (reference sequence). V lost 4 bases and J lost 2; bases outside the gene matches: 6. The CDR3 DNA is TGCAGTGCTACGAAAGGACTAGCGGGAGCCACAGATACGCAGTATTTT. Translated: CSATKGLAGATDTQYF.

This rearrangement joins TRBV19 to TRBJ2-7; D gene ambiguous. Looked up from germline, CDR1 is LNHDA and CDR2 is SQIVND (reference sequence). Between the trimmed V and J ends, which lost 7 bases and 5 bases, there was a span of 18 bases. The CDR3 is 14 amino acids. CDR3 sequence reads: CASTGGSPYNEQYF. CDR3 coding DNA: TGTGCCAGTACGGGCGGTAGCCCTTACAACGAGCAGTACTTC.

This clonotype was seen at least ten times. The chain carries TRBV20-1 and TRBJ1-5; D gene unclear. The ends were cut back, 0 bases at V and 9 bases at J, with 12 bases in the middle. The CDR3 is 13 residues long. Germline V gene sequence: CDR1 DFQATT, CDR2 SNEGSKA (reference sequence). CDR3: CSARDRSPRPQHF. CDR3 sequence (DNA): TGCAGTGCTAGAGATAGGTCGCCTCGGCCCCAGCATTTT.

This clonotype was picked up a small number of times. The J gene is TRBJ2-1, the V gene TRBV6-2 or TRBV6-3; D is unclear. V lost 6 bases and J lost 9, with 12 bases in between. Germline V CDR1 and CDR2: MNHEY, SVGEGT. The length of the CDR3 is 12 residues. CDR3: CASRYTKGEQFF. The DNA for the CDR3 is TGTGCCAGCAGGTATACAAAGGGTGAGCAGTTCTTC.

This clonotype was seen many times. The rearrangement links TRBV6-1 to TRBJ2-3; D is perhaps TRBD1 or TRBD2 (5 bases each). V lost 2 bases and J 8 bases, leaving 11 bases between the germline ends. CDR3 length: 13 amino acids. CDR1 is MNHNS and CDR2 is SASEGT in the germline V gene. The CDR3 region has the DNA TGTGCCAGCAGTGAACGGAGTGGGGGTACGCAGTATTTT. Translated: CASSERSGGTQYF.